This T cell receptor (beta chain) comes out of a study of T-cell memory formation after mild COVID-19. Study outcomes and limitations: That cross-reactive memory joined was suggested by some responding clones appearing in pre-infection memory. CD4+ clones that contracted lay mainly in CM and EM; CD8+ ones lay in EMRA. From day 15 to 85, contracting clones were balanced between CD4 and CD8, whereas later expanders leaned toward CD4+.

Remarks on this clonotype: Its antigen is not known.

The CDR3 has 16 amino acids. The ends were cut back, 5 bases at V and 1 base at J, with 15 bases in the middle. Germline values: CDR1 SGHVS, CDR2 FNYEAQ. Amplification by 5'RACE using constant-segment primers produced TCR alpha and TCR beta cDNA libraries that carried sample barcodes and UMIs. TCRdb re-called the 5' RACE reads through MiXCR, storing one row per CDR3 protein. The sample includes more than 450,000 distinct CDR3 sequences, roughly 17% of them seen just once. This receptor was identified in an adult woman who had mild COVID-19 (a few samples of this study predate the infection). Cell type and time point are not known. The sequenced sample was PBMCs or a T cell subset sorted from them (not recorded which). V is TRBV7-6 and J is TRBJ1-3; TRBD1 might be the D (6 bases). This chain's CDR3 is CASSPSGGGSGNTIYF. Written as DNA, the CDR3 is TGTGCCAGCAGCCCCTCGGGGGGCGGGTCTGGAAACACCATATATTTT.